Listed below are T cell receptor beta chains from one sample, sequenced in a study of blood T cell repertoires in COVID-19. The repertoire was sequenced with immunoSEQ multiplex PCR; TCRdb's copy has only in-frame clones and lacks some. The table includes 200,000 to 250,000 clones, approximately 90% detected once. Sample: PBMCs or T cells enriched from blood (not recorded which). These receptors all stem from a woman younger than 45 who had recovered from COVID-19. The CDR3 runs from the conserved cysteine through the conserved F or W. A D gene is named only where the DNA matches it firmly. Rows give clone size only sometimes, using once, few, many, or a class for an expanded clone.

TGTGCCAGCAGTTTATATCGGAATTCACCCCTCCACTTT CASSLYRNSPLHF . TRBV28 . TRBJ1-6
TGTGCCAGCAGGGCCGGGACAGTGGCTTTCTTT CASRAGTVAFF . TRBV7-2 TRBD1 TRBJ1-1
TGTGCCAGCTCACCTTCCGGCCCTCGGGACAATGAGCAGTTCTTC CASSPSGPRDNEQFF . TRBV18 . TRBJ2-1
TGTGCCAGCGGGCGCGCAGATACGCAGTATTTT CASGRADTQYF . TRBV6-5 . TRBJ2-3
TGTGCCAGCAGCCCATTCGGGACTAGCGGGAGTCGGTACAATGAGCAGTTCTTC CASSPFGTSGSRYNEQFF . TRBV3-1/TRBV3-2 TRBD2 TRBJ2-1
TGTGCCAGCAGTGAACTAGCGGGAAACTCCTACGAGCAGTACTTC CASSELAGNSYEQYF . TRBV2 TRBD2 TRBJ2-7
TGTGCCAGCAGCTTAGCGGGAGGGGAGCTGTTTTTT CASSLAGGELFF . TRBV5-8 TRBD2 TRBJ2-2
TGTGCCAGCTCAAGGACAGAGAACACTGAAGCTTTCTTT CASSRTENTEAFF . TRBV6-4 . TRBJ1-1
TGTGCCAGCAGGGGGGCGTGGCAGGGTCGAGAGGCTTTCTTT CASRGAWQGREAFF . TRBV6-5 . TRBJ1-1
TGTGCCAGCATTAACAGGGCGACCTACGAGCAGTACTTC CASINRATYEQYF . TRBV28 . TRBJ2-7
TGTGCCAGCAGCTTCCCGGGGCAGCCCCAGCATTTT CASSFPGQPQHF . TRBV7-9 . TRBJ1-5
TGTGCCAGCAGCTTAGAAACAGGGAGCACAGATACGCAGTATTTT CASSLETGSTDTQYF . TRBV7-2 . TRBJ2-3
TGTGCCAGCAGTATCGGGACTAACACTGAAGCTTTCTTT CASSIGTNTEAFF . TRBV2 . TRBJ1-1
TGTGCCAGCAGCGTCAGGGGGGCGGGTTCGAACACCGGGGAGCTGTTTTTT CASSVRGAGSNTGELFF . TRBV9 . TRBJ2-2
TGTGCCATCAGTGAGCGGGGATCCCCCACCGGGGAGCTGTTTTTT CAISERGSPTGELFF . TRBV10-3 . TRBJ2-2
TGTGCCAGCGGATCTAGCGGGGGAGGCGGGGAGACCCAGTACTTC CASGSSGGGGETQYF . TRBV9 TRBD2 TRBJ2-5
TGTGCCAGCAGCTTAGCGAGCCGACAAGCTTCCAATGAGCAGTTCTTC CASSLASRQASNEQFF . TRBV7-6 . TRBJ2-1
TGTGCCAGCAGTCCACTAGCGGGAGTTTCGAATGAGCAGTTCTTC CASSPLAGVSNEQFF . TRBV6-4 TRBD2 TRBJ2-1
TGTGCCAGCAGCTTAACAGGGGGCGTCCCTGGCTACACCTTC CASSLTGGVPGYTF few TRBV7-8 TRBD1 TRBJ1-2
TGTGCCAGCAGCAAGGACAGGGTTAATGAGCAGTTCTTC CASSKDRVNEQFF . TRBV7-3 TRBD1 TRBJ2-1
TGCGCCAGCAGCGAACCGGGATTCCCCTACAATGAGCAGTTCTTC CASSEPGFPYNEQFF . TRBV5-1 . TRBJ2-1
TGTGCCAGTAGAATACAGGGGGGCTCCTACAATGAGCAGTTCTTC CASRIQGGSYNEQFF . TRBV19 TRBD1 TRBJ2-1
TGTGCCAGCAGCATCCGGACAGGGATGGGCACAGATACGCAGTATTTT CASSIRTGMGTDTQYF . TRBV9 TRBD1 TRBJ2-3
TGTGCCAGCAGCCCCCGACTAGCAGGTGAGCAGTTCTTC CASSPRLAGEQFF . TRBV9 TRBD2 TRBJ2-1
TGTGCCAGCAGCGTAGTAGCGCAAAGGGCCTACAATGAGCAGTTCTTC CASSVVAQRAYNEQFF once TRBV9 . TRBJ2-1
TGTGCCTGGAGTGTGAGTTACTCCTACGAGCAGTACTTC CAWSVSYSYEQYF . TRBV30 . TRBJ2-7
TGTGCCAGCGGAGAGACGGGTCGCACAGATACGCAGTATTTT CASGETGRTDTQYF . TRBV28 . TRBJ2-3
TGCAGCGTTGCCCCGACAGGGGTGAACACTGAAGCTTTCTTT CSVAPTGVNTEAFF once TRBV29-1 TRBD1 TRBJ1-1
TGTGCCAGCAGCTTAGATCCCGGACTAGCGGGAGGGCCTGGGAATGAGCAGTTCTTC CASSLDPGLAGGPGNEQFF once TRBV11-3 TRBD2 TRBJ2-1
TGCGCCAGCAGCCAAGCACGGGGATATCAGCCCCAGCATTTT CASSQARGYQPQHF . TRBV4-1 . TRBJ1-5
TGTGCCAGTAGTATATTCGGGGGTCGGATGAACACTGAAGCTTTCTTT CASSIFGGRMNTEAFF . TRBV19 . TRBJ1-1
TGTGCCAGCAGTTTCGTACAGGGGCGGGCTGGCAATCAGCCCCAGCATTTT CASSFVQGRAGNQPQHF . TRBV6-2/TRBV6-3 TRBD1 TRBJ1-5
TGTGCCAGCAGTTTTTGGCGGAGGGGACTACAGAGCTCCTACAATGAGCAGTTCTTC CASSFWRRGLQSSYNEQFF . TRBV27 TRBD2 TRBJ2-1
TGTGCCAGCAGTCCCCTAAGGGAGACGCAGTATTTT CASSPLRETQYF . TRBV28 . TRBJ2-3
TGCGCCAGCAGCCAAGCGGGACAGCCTAAATACACAGATACGCAGTATTTT CASSQAGQPKYTDTQYF . TRBV4-3 TRBD1 TRBJ2-3
TGTGCCAGCAGTGATCGGCCACAGGGGCCCTACAATGAGCAGTTCTTC CASSDRPQGPYNEQFF . TRBV6-1 TRBD1 TRBJ2-1
TGTGCCAGCAGCCAACGACAGCAAAGCTCCTACGAGCAGTACTTC CASSQRQQSSYEQYF once TRBV4-2 . TRBJ2-7
TGTGCCAGCAGCTTAGTCGGTATGGACACTGAAGCTTTCTTT CASSLVGMDTEAFF . TRBV11-2 . TRBJ1-1
TGTGCCTGGAGCGCGGGAGGGCCGGAGACCCAGTACTTC CAWSAGGPETQYF . TRBV30 TRBD2 TRBJ2-5
TGCGCCAGCAGCCAAGATAGTATTCCGGGGTATGGCTACACCTTC CASSQDSIPGYGYTF . TRBV4-1 . TRBJ1-2
TGTGCCAGCAGTCCGGACAGGGGCGGACAGCCCCAGCATTTT CASSPDRGGQPQHF . TRBV28 TRBD1 TRBJ1-5
TGTGCCAGCAGCCATAGGGACAGGAACTATGGCTACACCTTC CASSHRDRNYGYTF once TRBV11-3 TRBD1 TRBJ1-2
TGTGCCAGCAGCTCCGGACAGGGCTCAGATACGCAGTATTTT CASSSGQGSDTQYF . TRBV4-2 TRBD1 TRBJ2-3
TGTGCCAGCAGGGCGGGGGGAGAGACCCAGTACTTC CASRAGGETQYF . TRBV28 TRBD2 TRBJ2-5
TGCGCCAGCAGCCCATCCAGGAAATATGGCTACACCTTC CASSPSRKYGYTF . TRBV4-3 . TRBJ1-2
TGCGCCAGCAGCTTGACTAGCGGGAGATTTGAGCAGTTCTTC CASSLTSGRFEQFF . TRBV5-1 TRBD2 TRBJ2-1
TGTGCCAGCAGCCCCCGAGGCACCGGGGAGCTGTTTTTT CASSPRGTGELFF . TRBV28 . TRBJ2-2
TGTGCCAGCAGCTTAGCCGGTCAGGGCGGGAGGGCGTATAATGAGCAGTTCTTC CASSLAGQGGRAYNEQFF . TRBV11-3 TRBD2 TRBJ2-1
TGTGCCAGCAGCCGATCACGTAGTATCTTAAACTATGGCTACACCTTC CASSRSRSILNYGYTF . TRBV3-1/TRBV3-2 . TRBJ1-2
TGTGCCAGCTCTCCTCCCGGCGGGGGAGCTTTCTTT CASSPPGGGAFF . TRBV18 . TRBJ1-1
TGTGCCAGCAGTAGCGGGAGAGGTTGGGCAGATACGCAGTATTTT CASSSGRGWADTQYF . TRBV6-2/TRBV6-3 TRBD2 TRBJ2-3
TGTGCCAGCAGTGGAAGACTAGCGGGGGAAGAGACCCAGTACTTC CASSGRLAGEETQYF . TRBV6-2/TRBV6-3 TRBD2 TRBJ2-5
TGTGCCAGCAGCTCCTCCTCAGGGCGTTCGAACACTGAAGCTTTCTTT CASSSSSGRSNTEAFF once TRBV7-9 . TRBJ1-1